The rows below give T cell receptor beta chains drawn from one sample of a study of T cell repertoires in cytomegalovirus infection. TCRdb re-derived calls from the reads in MiXCR, one entry per CDR3 protein. Here the sample spans some 100,000 distinct CDR3 sequences, 20% to 25% being singletons. The sequenced material came from CD8+ T cells from PBMCs. Receptor source: a human donor in good health (CMV status not recorded). Some clones in this sample may be carry-over from other donors' samples. CDR3s include the opening cysteine and the closing phenylalanine or tryptophan. The D gene is left open where the match is weak. Some rows mark clone size as missing; the rest say once, few, many or name a class of expanded clone.

DNA | CDR3 | D | V | size | J
TGTGCCAGCAATATAGCGGGAGGGCCGAGCAATGAGCAGTTCTTC | CASNIAGGPSNEQFF | TRBD2 | TRBV6-5 | . | TRBJ2-1
TGCGCCAGCAGCCGATTAGCCTTTCAAGAGACCCAGTACTTC | CASSRLAFQETQYF | . | TRBV4-3 | many | TRBJ2-5
TGCAGTGCTAGAGACAAATTTCAAACGGGACAATCTAACTATGGCTACACCTTC | CSARDKFQTGQSNYGYTF | . | TRBV20-1 | . | TRBJ1-2
TGTGCCAGCAGTTACTCGTGGAGCTACGAGCAGTACTTC | CASSYSWSYEQYF | . | TRBV6-2/TRBV6-3 | many | TRBJ2-7
TGTGCCAGCAGACTCGGGACAGTCGACTCTGGAAACACCATATATTTT | CASRLGTVDSGNTIYF | TRBD1 | TRBV7-6 | many | TRBJ1-3
TGCGCCAGCAGCCAAGAAATGTTGGGGGCCTACGAGCAGTACTTC | CASSQEMLGAYEQYF | . | TRBV4-3 | few | TRBJ2-7
TGTGCCAGCAGCCCCGGGACAGGGGGCGTCGATACAGATACGCAGTATTTT | CASSPGTGGVDTDTQYF | TRBD1 | TRBV5-5 | . | TRBJ2-3
TGTGCCAGCCGGGACAGGTACTACGAGCAGTACTTC | CASRDRYYEQYF | TRBD1 | TRBV7-6 | . | TRBJ2-7
TGTGCCAGCAGCCCCCAGCTAGACACTGAAGCTTTCTTT | CASSPQLDTEAFF | . | TRBV28 | . | TRBJ1-1
TGTGCCAGCAGCCGAGAGGGGACTAGCGCCCGGGAGCTGTTTTTT | CASSREGTSARELFF | TRBD2 | TRBV7-9 | many | TRBJ2-2
TGTGCCAGCAGCTTGGTATTTAGCGGGATTGCAGATACGCAGTATTTT | CASSLVFSGIADTQYF | TRBD2 | TRBV5-6 | few | TRBJ2-3
TGTGCCAGCAGTTACTCGATCACCGTGACAGAGAACACCGGGGAGCTGTTTTTT | CASSYSITVTENTGELFF | . | TRBV6-6 | few | TRBJ2-2
TGCAGTGCTAGAGATAGCGCCTCGGCCTACGAGCAGTACTTC | CSARDSASAYEQYF | . | TRBV20-1 | . | TRBJ2-7
TGTGCCAGCAGCTTAGGGGAGGACGGACACTATGGCTACACCTTC | CASSLGEDGHYGYTF | . | TRBV7-6 | many | TRBJ1-2
TGTGCCAGCAGCTTTTTCCGGGACAGGGGTACCCAGCCCCAGCATTTT | CASSFFRDRGTQPQHF | TRBD1 | TRBV7-2 | many | TRBJ1-5
TGTGCCAGCAGTGCCTACTTAGGGACAGGGAGCTCCTACGAGCAGTACTTC | CASSAYLGTGSSYEQYF | TRBD1 | TRBV2 | few | TRBJ2-7
TGCAGTGCTAGAGATCTAAGAGGTGGGGCATACGAGCAGTACTTC | CSARDLRGGAYEQYF | . | TRBV20-1 | . | TRBJ2-7
TGTGCCAGCAGCTTGGGACGTCAGCCCCAGCATTTT | CASSLGRQPQHF | . | TRBV5-6 | . | TRBJ1-5
TGTGCCAGCAGCTCCGGACAGGGGCGCCACGATGAGCAGTTCTTC | CASSSGQGRHDEQFF | TRBD1 | TRBV5-5 | . | TRBJ2-1
TGTGCCAGCAGCTCAGGACATACTAGCACAGATACGCAGTATTTT | CASSSGHTSTDTQYF | . | TRBV7-3 | few | TRBJ2-3
TGTGCCAGCAGCTTAGGTGGGGCGGGAGGCGAGCAGTACTTC | CASSLGGAGGEQYF | TRBD2 | TRBV7-2 | many | TRBJ2-7
TGTGCCAGCAGCGTAGGGGGTAGCGGAGAGACCCAGTACTTC | CASSVGGSGETQYF | . | TRBV9 | few | TRBJ2-5
TGTGCCAGCAGCTTCCCACGTGGGACTAGCGGGAGGGCCGGCAAAAACATTCAGTACTTC | CASSFPRGTSGRAGKNIQYF | TRBD2 | TRBV7-6 | few | TRBJ2-4
TGTGCCAGCAGCTTGGGTGGGGCCGGCACTGAAGCTTTCTTT | CASSLGGAGTEAFF | . | TRBV12-3/TRBV12-4 | many | TRBJ1-1